This T cell receptor (beta chain) was recorded in a study of control samples from healthy donors and cancer patients. Germline V gene sequence: CDR1 LNHDA, CDR2 SQIVND (reference sequence). The CDR3 sequence is 13 residues long. Trimming took off 1 base at V and 5 bases at J, with 5 bases between the two ends. Clones were read by immunoSEQ multiplex PCR, and TCRdb kept only the in-frame ones, dropping some. The sample carries about 120,000 clones, around 87% recorded once. This TCR was sampled from a man aged 55-75 years in good health. The genes are TRBV19 and TRBJ2-2; D uncertain. The specimen was blood. DNA for the CDR3: TGTGCCAGTAGTATAGGTTCTACCGGGGAGCTGTTTTTT. Translation: CASSIGSTGELFF.